This entry concerns a single T cell receptor beta chain. What it binds is unknown. The junction does not match germline at one end; this may be a read error. The PCR ran on 60 Vbeta and 13 Jbeta primers. The data were produced by immunoSEQ multiplex PCR, yet TCRdb's version contains in-frame clones alone and is incomplete. The sample contains 150,000 to 200,000 clones, around 83% of which appear only once. The entry originates in a study of cytomegalovirus exposure and HLA in healthy donors. Study results and caveats: Most TCR sequences showed up rarely, but some public TCRs showed up in many donors. After further analysis at a later stage, 16,951 TCR beta sequences were associated with HLA alleles at 0.05 false discovery rate.

The origin of this receptor is a man aged 45-65 years in good health and CMV-seropositive. The material sequenced was PBMCs.

CDR3 DNA sequence: TGTGCCAGCAGCTTAGTGGGGGGGGGACGTAATAATTTACCCCTCCACTTT. Translation: CASSLVGGGRNNLPLHF. The chain links TRBV7-9 to TRBJ1-6; possibly TRBD1 for D (5 bases). The CDR3 is made up of 17 amino acids. CDR1 SEHNR and CDR2 FQNEAQ come from the germline V gene (reference sequence).